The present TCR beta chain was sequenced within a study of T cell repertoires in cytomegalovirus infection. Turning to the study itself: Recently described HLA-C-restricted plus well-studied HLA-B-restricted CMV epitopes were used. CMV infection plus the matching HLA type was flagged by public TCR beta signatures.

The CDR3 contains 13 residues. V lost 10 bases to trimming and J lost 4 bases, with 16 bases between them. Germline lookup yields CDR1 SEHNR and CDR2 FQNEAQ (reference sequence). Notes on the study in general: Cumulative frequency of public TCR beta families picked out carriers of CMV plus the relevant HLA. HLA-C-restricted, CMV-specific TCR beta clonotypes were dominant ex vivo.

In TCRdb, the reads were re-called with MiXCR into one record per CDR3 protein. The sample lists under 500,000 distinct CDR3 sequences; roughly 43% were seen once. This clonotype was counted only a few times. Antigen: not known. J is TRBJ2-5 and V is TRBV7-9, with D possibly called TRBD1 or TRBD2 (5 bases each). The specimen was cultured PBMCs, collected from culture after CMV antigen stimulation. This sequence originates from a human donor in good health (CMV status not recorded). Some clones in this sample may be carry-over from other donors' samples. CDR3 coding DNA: TGTGCCACCCCACGGGACGGGCGAGAGACCCAGTACTTC. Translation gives CATPRDGRETQYF.